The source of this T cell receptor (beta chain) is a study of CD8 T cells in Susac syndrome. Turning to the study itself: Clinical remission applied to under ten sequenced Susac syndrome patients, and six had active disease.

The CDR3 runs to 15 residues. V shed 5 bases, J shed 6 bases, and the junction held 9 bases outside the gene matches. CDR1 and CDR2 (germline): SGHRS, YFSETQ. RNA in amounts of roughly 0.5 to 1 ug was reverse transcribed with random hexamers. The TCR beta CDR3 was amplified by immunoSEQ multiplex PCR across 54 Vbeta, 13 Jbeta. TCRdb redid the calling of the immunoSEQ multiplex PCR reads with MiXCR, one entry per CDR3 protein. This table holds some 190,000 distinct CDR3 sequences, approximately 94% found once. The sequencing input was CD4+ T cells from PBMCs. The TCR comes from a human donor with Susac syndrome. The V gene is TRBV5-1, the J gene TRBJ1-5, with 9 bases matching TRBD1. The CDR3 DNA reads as TGCGCCAGCAGACCGGGACAGGGTGATGGTCAGCCCCAGCATTTT. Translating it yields CASRPGQGDGQPQHF.